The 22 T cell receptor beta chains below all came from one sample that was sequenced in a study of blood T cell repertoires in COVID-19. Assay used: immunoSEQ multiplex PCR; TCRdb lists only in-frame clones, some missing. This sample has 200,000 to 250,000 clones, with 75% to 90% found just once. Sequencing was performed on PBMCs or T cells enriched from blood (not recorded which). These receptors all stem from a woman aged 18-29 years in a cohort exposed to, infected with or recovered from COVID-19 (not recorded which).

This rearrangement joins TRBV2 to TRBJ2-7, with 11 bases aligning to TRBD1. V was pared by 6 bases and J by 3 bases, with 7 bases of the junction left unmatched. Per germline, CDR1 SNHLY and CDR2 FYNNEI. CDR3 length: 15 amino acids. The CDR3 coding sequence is TGTGCCAGCAGAGGGGACAGGGGGACTCTCTACGAGCAGTACTTC. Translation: CASRGDRGTLYEQYF.

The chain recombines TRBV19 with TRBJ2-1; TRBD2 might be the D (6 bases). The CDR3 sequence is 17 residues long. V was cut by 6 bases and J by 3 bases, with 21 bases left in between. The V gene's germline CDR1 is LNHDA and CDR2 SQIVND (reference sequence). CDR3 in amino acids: CASSTFRTKDGYNEQFF. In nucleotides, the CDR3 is TGTGCCAGTAGCACATTCCGGACTAAGGATGGCTACAATGAGCAGTTCTTC.

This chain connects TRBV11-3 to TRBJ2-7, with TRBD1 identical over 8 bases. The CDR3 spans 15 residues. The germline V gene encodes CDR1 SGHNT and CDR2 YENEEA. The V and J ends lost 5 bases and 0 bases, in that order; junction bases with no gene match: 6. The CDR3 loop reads CASSPPGQDSYEQYF. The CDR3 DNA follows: TGTGCCAGCAGCCCACCGGGACAGGACTCCTACGAGCAGTACTTC. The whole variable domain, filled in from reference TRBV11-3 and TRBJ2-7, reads EAGVVQSPRYKIIEKKQPVAFWCNPISGHNTLYWYLQNLGQGPELLIRYENEEAVDDSQLPKDRFSAERLKGVDSTLKIQPAELGDSAVYLCASSPPGQDSYEQYFGPGTRLTVT.

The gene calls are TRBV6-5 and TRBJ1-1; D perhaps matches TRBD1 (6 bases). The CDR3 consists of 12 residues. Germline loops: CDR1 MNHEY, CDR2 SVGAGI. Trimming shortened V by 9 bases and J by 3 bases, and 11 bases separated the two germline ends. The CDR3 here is CASRGTDTEAFF. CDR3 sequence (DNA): TGTGCCAGTAGGGGGACGGACACTGAAGCTTTCTTT.

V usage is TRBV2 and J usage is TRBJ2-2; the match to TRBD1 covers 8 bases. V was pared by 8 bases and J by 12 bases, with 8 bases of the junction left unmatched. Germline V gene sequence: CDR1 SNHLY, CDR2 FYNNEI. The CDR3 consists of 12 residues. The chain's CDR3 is CASSGTGGKLFF. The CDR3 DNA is TGTGCCAGCTCTGGAACAGGGGGAAAGCTGTTTTTT.

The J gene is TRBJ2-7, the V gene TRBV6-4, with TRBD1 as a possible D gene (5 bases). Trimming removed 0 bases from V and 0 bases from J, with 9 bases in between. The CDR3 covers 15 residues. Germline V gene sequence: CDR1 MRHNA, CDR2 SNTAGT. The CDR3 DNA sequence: TGTGCCAGCAGTGACTCGGTCGGACACTCCTACGAGCAGTACTTC. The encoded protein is CASSDSVGHSYEQYF.

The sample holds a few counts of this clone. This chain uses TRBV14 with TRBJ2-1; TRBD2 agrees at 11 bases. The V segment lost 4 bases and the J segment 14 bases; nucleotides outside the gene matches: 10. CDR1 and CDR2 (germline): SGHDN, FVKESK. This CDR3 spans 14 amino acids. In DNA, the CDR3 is TGTGCCAGCAGCCTATTCGGGACTAGCGGCCCCGAGTTCTTC. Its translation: CASSLFGTSGPEFF.

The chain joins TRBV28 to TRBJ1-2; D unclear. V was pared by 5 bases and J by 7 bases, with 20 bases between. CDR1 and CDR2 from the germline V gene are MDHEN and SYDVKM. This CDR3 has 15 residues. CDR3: CASSPGKNGIVGYTF. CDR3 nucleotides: TGTGCCAGCAGTCCAGGAAAGAACGGAATAGTTGGCTACACCTTC.

CDR3 nucleotides: TGTGCCAGCAGCTCCGGACCCGGAGGCAACTATGGCTACACCTTC. Its translation: CASSSGPGGNYGYTF. The rearrangement links TRBV6-2 or TRBV6-3 to TRBJ1-2; D not certain. Germline V gene sequence: CDR1 MNHEY, CDR2 SVGEGT. The CDR3 contains 15 residues. V was pared by 6 bases and J by 2 bases, with 16 bases between.

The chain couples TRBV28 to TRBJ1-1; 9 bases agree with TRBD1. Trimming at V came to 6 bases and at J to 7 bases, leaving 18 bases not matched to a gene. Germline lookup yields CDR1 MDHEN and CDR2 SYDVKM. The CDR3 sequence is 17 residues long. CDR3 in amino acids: CASSAPRDRVTGDEAFF. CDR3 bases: TGTGCCAGCAGCGCCCCCCGGGACAGGGTAACGGGCGATGAAGCTTTCTTT. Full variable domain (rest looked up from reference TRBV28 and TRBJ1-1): DVKVTQSSRYLVKRTGEKVFLECVQDMDHENMFWYRQDPGLGLRLIYFSYDVKMKEKGDIPEGYSVSREKKERFSLILESASTNQTSMYLCASSAPRDRVTGDEAFFGQGTRLTVV.

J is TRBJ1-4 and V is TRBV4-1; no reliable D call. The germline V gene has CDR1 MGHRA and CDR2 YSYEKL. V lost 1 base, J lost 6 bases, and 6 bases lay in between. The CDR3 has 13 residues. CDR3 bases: TGCGCCAGCAGCCAAGTCGGGGATGAAAAACTGTTTTTT. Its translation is CASSQVGDEKLFF.

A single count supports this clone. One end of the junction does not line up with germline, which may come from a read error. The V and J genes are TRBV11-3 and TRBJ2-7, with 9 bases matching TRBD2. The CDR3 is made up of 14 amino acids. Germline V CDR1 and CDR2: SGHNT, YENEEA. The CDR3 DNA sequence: TGTGCCAGCAGATTAGCGGGAGATTTGAGGGAGCAGTACTTC. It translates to CASRLAGDLREQYF.

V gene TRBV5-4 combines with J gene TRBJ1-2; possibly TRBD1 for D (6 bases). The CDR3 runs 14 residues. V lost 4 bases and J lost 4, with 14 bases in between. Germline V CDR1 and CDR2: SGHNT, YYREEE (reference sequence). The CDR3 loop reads CASSGGQFSYGYTF. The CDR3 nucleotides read TGTGCCAGCAGCGGAGGACAGTTCTCCTATGGCTACACCTTC.

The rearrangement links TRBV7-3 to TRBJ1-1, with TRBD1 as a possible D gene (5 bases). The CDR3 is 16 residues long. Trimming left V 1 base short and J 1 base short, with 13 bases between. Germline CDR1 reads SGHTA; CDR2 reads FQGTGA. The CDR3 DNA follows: TGTGCCAGCAGCTTAAGGGGCGGCGGCGGGAACACTGAAGCTTTCTTT. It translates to CASSLRGGGGNTEAFF.

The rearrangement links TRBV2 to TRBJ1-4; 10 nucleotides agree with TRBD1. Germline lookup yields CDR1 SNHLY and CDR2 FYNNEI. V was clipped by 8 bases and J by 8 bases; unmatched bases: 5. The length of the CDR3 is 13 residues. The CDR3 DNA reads TGTGCCAGCGACAGGGGGCGCACAGAAAAACTGTTTTTT. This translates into CASDRGRTEKLFF.

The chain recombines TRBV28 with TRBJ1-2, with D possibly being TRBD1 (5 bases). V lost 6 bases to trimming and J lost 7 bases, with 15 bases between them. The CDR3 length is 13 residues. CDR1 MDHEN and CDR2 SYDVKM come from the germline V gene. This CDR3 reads CASRLGREGGYTF. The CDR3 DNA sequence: TGTGCCAGCAGATTAGGCAGGGAGGGTGGCTACACCTTC.

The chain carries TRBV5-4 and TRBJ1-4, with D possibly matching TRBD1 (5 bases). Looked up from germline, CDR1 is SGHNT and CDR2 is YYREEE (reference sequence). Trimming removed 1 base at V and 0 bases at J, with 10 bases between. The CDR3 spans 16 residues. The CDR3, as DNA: TGTGCCAGCAGCTTGAGGCAGGGCTCAACTAATGAAAAACTGTTTTTT. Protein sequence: CASSLRQGSTNEKLFF.

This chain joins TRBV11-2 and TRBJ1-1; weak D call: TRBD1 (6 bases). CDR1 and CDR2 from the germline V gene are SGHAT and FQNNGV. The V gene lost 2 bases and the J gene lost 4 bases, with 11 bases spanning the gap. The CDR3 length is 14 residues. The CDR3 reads CASSLSTGATEAFF. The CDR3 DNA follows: TGTGCCAGCAGCTTATCGACAGGCGCCACTGAAGCTTTCTTT.

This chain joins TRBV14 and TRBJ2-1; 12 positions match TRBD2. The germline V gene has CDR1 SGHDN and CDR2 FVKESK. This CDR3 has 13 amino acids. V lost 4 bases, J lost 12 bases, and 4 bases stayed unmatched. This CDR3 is CASSPRLAGVQFF. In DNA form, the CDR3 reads TGTGCCAGCAGCCCGCGACTAGCGGGAGTGCAGTTCTTC.

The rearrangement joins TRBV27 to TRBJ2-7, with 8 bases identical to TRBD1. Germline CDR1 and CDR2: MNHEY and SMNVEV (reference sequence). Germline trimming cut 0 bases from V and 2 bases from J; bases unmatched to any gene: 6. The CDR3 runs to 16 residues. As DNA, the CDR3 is TGTGCCAGCAGTTTATCAGGGACAGGACTTACCTACGAGCAGTACTTC. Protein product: CASSLSGTGLTYEQYF.

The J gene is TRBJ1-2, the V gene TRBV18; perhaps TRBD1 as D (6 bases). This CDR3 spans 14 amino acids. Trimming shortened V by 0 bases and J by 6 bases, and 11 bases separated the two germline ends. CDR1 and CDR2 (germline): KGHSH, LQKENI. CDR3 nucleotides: TGTGCCAGCTCACCACCTTTCCACAGGGATGGCTACACCTTC. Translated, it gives CASSPPFHRDGYTF.

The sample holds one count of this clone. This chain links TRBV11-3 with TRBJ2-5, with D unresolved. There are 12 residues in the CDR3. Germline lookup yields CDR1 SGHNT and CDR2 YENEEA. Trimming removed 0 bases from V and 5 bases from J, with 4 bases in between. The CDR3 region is CASSLDLETQYF. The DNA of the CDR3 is TGTGCCAGCAGCTTAGATCTTGAGACCCAGTACTTC.